This T cell receptor (beta chain) was recovered during a study of blood T cell repertoires in COVID-19. The assay was immunoSEQ multiplex PCR, and TCRdb's table has in-frame clones only and misses some. Of roughly 230,000 clones in the sample, roughly 84% are singletons; the top ten hold approximately 3.6%. The recovered donors of Cohort 3 showed two negative PCRs, clearance, or symptom resolution. This CDR3 has 11 amino acids. The V end was cut by 5 bases, the J end by 6 bases, with 7 bases between. The sequence was obtained from a man aged 45-65 years who had recovered from COVID-19. Sequenced material: PBMCs or T cells enriched from blood (not recorded which). The chain couples TRBV12-3 or TRBV12-4 to TRBJ1-1, with D unclear. As DNA, the CDR3 is TGTGCCAGCAGTCAGGCAGCTGAAGCTTTCTTT. Protein sequence: CASSQAAEAFF.